The 8 T cell receptor beta chains below all came from one sample that was sequenced in a study of blood T cell repertoires in COVID-19. Sequencing was performed with immunoSEQ multiplex PCR; in TCRdb, only in-frame clones are kept and a portion is missing. The data show 180,000 or so clones, about 80% seen once. Sequenced sample: peripheral blood. These receptors all stem from a human donor with acute or convalescent COVID-19. The donor label of this sample is uncertain.

The chain recombines TRBV27 with TRBJ1-2, with D perhaps TRBD1 (6 bases). Germline V gives CDR1 MNHEY, CDR2 SMNVEV (reference sequence). V was trimmed by 2 bases and J by 6 bases, leaving 16 bases between them. The CDR3 contains 15 residues. CDR3 coding DNA: TGTGCCAGCAGTTTAGCTCGGTCAGGGGTCCATGGCTACACCTTC. This gives the protein CASSLARSGVHGYTF.

V and J are TRBV3-1 (or the pseudogene TRBV3-2) and TRBJ1-6; D perhaps matches TRBD1 (5 bases). V dropped 1 base and J dropped 7 bases, with 8 bases sitting between them. The CDR3 spans 14 residues. Germline V gene lookup returns CDR1 LGHDT and CDR2 YNNKEL (reference sequence). The CDR3 DNA follows: TGTGCCAGCAGCCAAGTCGCAGGGAATTCACCCCTCCACTTT. This encodes CASSQVAGNSPLHF.

This clone occurred a few times. This chain uses TRBV30 with TRBJ1-5, with TRBD1 matching 7 bases. The V segment lost 3 bases and the J segment 4 bases; nucleotides outside the gene matches: 6. Germline V gene data show CDR1 as GTSNPN and CDR2 as SVGIG (reference sequence). The CDR3 totals 14 residues. The CDR3 region is CAWRLTGHNQPQHF. CDR3 coding DNA: TGTGCCTGGAGATTGACAGGGCATAATCAGCCCCAGCATTTT. The variable domain in full, with the rest retrieved from reference TRBV30 and TRBJ1-5, is SQTIHQWPATLVQPVGSPLSLECTVEGTSNPNLYWYRQAAGRGLQLLFYSVGIGQISSEVPQNLSASRPQDRQFILSSKKLLLSDSGFYLCAWRLTGHNQPQHFGDGTRLSIL.

The V call is TRBV6-5, the J call TRBJ1-2; D remains unclear. The CDR3 totals 12 residues. In germline, CDR1 is MNHEY, CDR2 SVGAGI. V gave up 8 bases and J gave up 8 bases, with 15 bases separating them. The CDR3 spells CASCPGIGGYTF. The CDR3 nucleotides read TGTGCCAGCTGCCCCGGGATCGGAGGCTACACCTTC.

This clone was observed a single time. CDR3 in amino acids: CASSLARGKGTEAFF. CDR3 in DNA: TGTGCCAGCAGCTTAGCGCGGGGGAAAGGCACTGAAGCTTTCTTT. This chain joins TRBV7-2 and TRBJ1-1, with D perhaps TRBD1 (5 bases). This CDR3 is 15 amino acids long. V lost 0 bases and J lost 4, with 12 bases in between. The germline CDR1 and CDR2 sequences are SGHTA and FQGNSA.

The chain recombines TRBV6-5 with TRBJ1-1; TRBD1 matches at 8 bases. This CDR3 is built from 14 residues. The germline gives CDR1 MNHEY, CDR2 SVGAGI. J gave up 4 bases and V 4 bases, and 5 bases lay outside the gene matches. CDR3 nucleotide sequence: TGTGCCAGCAGTTCGACGGACAGGGTCACTGAAGCTTTCTTT. Its translation: CASSSTDRVTEAFF.

This chain joins TRBV27 and TRBJ1-6; D might be TRBD1 (6 bases). Trimming took off 5 bases at V and 5 bases at J, with 10 bases between the two ends. The V gene's germline CDR1 is MNHEY and CDR2 SMNVEV (reference sequence). CDR3 length: 14 amino acids. CDR3 sequence reads: CASSAWTDNSPLHF. CDR3 bases: TGTGCCAGCAGTGCCTGGACAGATAATTCACCCCTCCACTTT.

In DNA, the CDR3 is TGTGCCAGCAGTTTACCACAGCAGCATACGAGCGAGCAGTACTTC. Translation gives CASSLPQQHTSEQYF. J is TRBJ2-7 and V is TRBV28; D unresolved. In germline, CDR1 is MDHEN, CDR2 SYDVKM. The CDR3 contains 15 residues. V was clipped by 2 bases and J by 6 bases, with 17 bases between them. Full variable domain (outside the CDR3, taken from reference TRBV28 and TRBJ2-7): DVKVTQSSRYLVKRTGEKVFLECVQDMDHENMFWYRQDPGLGLRLIYFSYDVKMKEKGDIPEGYSVSREKKERFSLILESASTNQTSMYLCASSLPQQHTSEQYFGPGTRLTVT.